The 31 T cell receptor beta chains below all came from one sample that was sequenced in a study of CD8 T cells in ankylosing spondylitis. The antigens for these receptors are not known. TCRdb reprocessed the 5' RACE reads with MiXCR, giving one entry per CDR3 protein. Of over 700,000 distinct CDR3 sequences listed, around a fifth are singletons. Study-wide results and limits: The study identified a TCR beta motif of eight highly homologous variants that appeared characteristic of ankylosing spondylitis blood.

The sequenced sample consisted of blood, either unsorted or a sorted T cell fraction (not recorded which). Receptors originate from a male donor with ankylosing spondylitis.

The CDR3 DNA reads as TGTGCCAGCATGGAGGGCTTGGGTGGGAATGAGCAGTTCTTC. As protein: CASMEGLGGNEQFF. V usage is TRBV6-1 and J usage is TRBJ2-1, with TRBD2 as a possible D gene (6 bases). From germline, CDR1 is MNHNS and CDR2 SASEGT. The CDR3 length is 14 residues. Trimming left V 7 bases short and J 7 bases short, with 17 bases between.

This clonotype was counted only a few times. The rearrangement joins TRBV29-1 to TRBJ2-1, with 11 bases aligning to TRBD1. The CDR3 has 14 residues. With 3 bases clipped from V and 5 bases from J, the junction kept 3 bases outside the gene matches. The germline gives CDR1 SQVTM, CDR2 ANQGSEA. CDR3 loop: CSVEDRGHHNEQFF. Here the CDR3 DNA reads TGCAGCGTTGAGGACAGGGGGCACCACAATGAGCAGTTCTTC.

The rearrangement uses TRBV5-1 and TRBJ2-5; 10 bases map to TRBD2. Trimming at V came to 4 bases and at J to 5 bases, leaving 8 bases not matched to a gene. This CDR3 contains 15 residues. Germline loops: CDR1 SGHRS, CDR2 YFSETQ. The CDR3 DNA follows: TGCGCCAGCAGCCCCGGGGTAGCGGGGGGCGAGACCCAGTACTTC. It yields the protein CASSPGVAGGETQYF.

The sample holds a few counts of this clonotype. V and J are TRBV5-1 and TRBJ1-1; the D gene is possibly TRBD1 (5 bases). The CDR3 length is 14 residues. CDR1 and CDR2 (germline): SGHRS, YFSETQ. V lost 1 base and J 1 base, leaving 8 bases between the germline ends. DNA of the CDR3: TGCGCCAGCAGCTTGTGGCAGGGGAACACTGAAGCTTTCTTT. It translates to CASSLWQGNTEAFF.

The genes are TRBV5-1 and TRBJ2-7; tentatively, D is TRBD1 (5 bases). The V gene lost 4 bases and the J gene lost 3 bases, with 11 bases spanning the gap. This CDR3 spans 13 amino acids. The germline CDR1 and CDR2 sequences are SGHRS and YFSETQ. CDR3 loop: CASSPRTFYEQYF. The CDR3 nucleotides are TGCGCCAGCAGCCCGAGGACATTCTACGAGCAGTACTTC. The whole variable domain, filled in from reference TRBV5-1 and TRBJ2-7, reads KAGVTQTPRYLIKTRGQQVTLSCSPISGHRSVSWYQQTPGQGLQFLFEYFSETQRNKGNFPGRFSGRQFSNSRSEMNVSTLELGDSALYLCASSPRTFYEQYFGPGTRLTVT.

V gene TRBV6-5 combines with J gene TRBJ1-2; D unresolved. The CDR3 is 15 amino acids. The V gene's germline CDR1 is MNHEY and CDR2 SVGAGI. Trimming took off 2 bases at V and 3 bases at J, with 13 bases between the two ends. The CDR3 sequence is CASSYGVGSDYGYTF. In DNA, the CDR3 is TGTGCCAGCAGTTACGGGGTTGGCAGTGACTATGGCTACACCTTC.

This clonotype was counted a few times. The chain recombines TRBV6-2 or TRBV6-3 with TRBJ1-6; unclear D gene. The CDR3 consists of 15 residues. V dropped 5 bases and J dropped 5 bases, with 13 bases sitting between them. In germline, CDR1 is MNHEY, CDR2 SVGEGT. As DNA, the CDR3 is TGTGCCAGCAGTCCCGACGGGAACCATAATTCACCCCTCCACTTT. Its translation is CASSPDGNHNSPLHF.

The chain recombines TRBV7-2 with TRBJ2-3; 9 nucleotides match TRBD2. Losses at the gene ends were 3 bases for V and 1 base for J; bases not matched to a gene: 5. The germline V gene has CDR1 SGHTA and CDR2 FQGNSA. The CDR3 spans 16 residues. The CDR3 is CASSFRSGSGTDTQYF. The CDR3 coding sequence is TGTGCCAGCAGCTTCCGTAGCGGGAGCGGCACAGATACGCAGTATTTT.

V usage is TRBV3-1 and J usage is TRBJ1-5; 8 positions match TRBD1. Germline V gene lookup returns CDR1 LGHDT and CDR2 YNNKEL (reference sequence). J gave up 6 bases and V 3 bases, and 4 bases lay outside the gene matches. The CDR3 runs 14 residues. The CDR3 protein is CASSHTTGVQPQHF. The CDR3 DNA reads TGTGCCAGCAGCCACACGACAGGGGTTCAGCCCCAGCATTTT.

J is TRBJ2-3 and V is TRBV5-5, with 7 nucleotides matching TRBD2. V shed 0 bases and J 3 bases; nucleotides not matched to a gene: 7. Per germline, CDR1 SGHKS and CDR2 YYEKEE (reference sequence). The CDR3 runs to 16 residues. CDR3 coding DNA: TGTGCCAGCAGCTTGGCCACTAGCGAGGCGACAGATACGCAGTATTTT. Encoded protein: CASSLATSEATDTQYF.

V is TRBV5-5 and J is TRBJ2-1; D uncertain. This CDR3 is built from 13 residues. Germline lookup yields CDR1 SGHKS and CDR2 YYEKEE (reference sequence). V lost 3 bases and J lost 3, with 7 bases in between. The chain's CDR3 is CASSWAYYNEQFF. The CDR3 nucleotides are TGTGCCAGCAGCTGGGCCTACTACAATGAGCAGTTCTTC.

The DNA of the CDR3 is TGCAGCGTCCGGGGCGGGGGATCCTACAATGAGCAGTTCTTC. It translates to CSVRGGGSYNEQFF. The chain carries TRBV29-1 and TRBJ2-1; 7 bases match TRBD2. Trimming took 6 bases from V and 1 from J; bases not matched to a gene: 6. CDR1 and CDR2 (germline): SQVTM, ANQGSEA. The CDR3 has 14 residues.

The rearrangement links TRBV5-4 to TRBJ2-7; 10 bases match TRBD1. V trimming: 4 bases; J trimming: 5 bases; junction bases outside the gene matches: 6. The CDR3 runs 14 residues. Germline-derived CDR1 and CDR2 are SGHNT and YYREEE (reference sequence). CDR3: CASSSQTGGNEQYF. Written as DNA, the CDR3 is TGTGCCAGCAGCAGCCAGACAGGGGGCAACGAGCAGTACTTC.

V gene TRBV6-1 combines with J gene TRBJ1-5; D not resolved. Per the germline V gene, CDR1 is MNHNS and CDR2 is SASEGT. V shed 7 bases and J shed 3 bases, with 10 bases lying between them. CDR3 length equals 13 residues. CDR3 amino acids: CASTRGNNQPQHF. The CDR3 DNA sequence: TGTGCCAGCACGCGGGGTAACAATCAGCCCCAGCATTTT.

This clonotype was seen a few times. J is TRBJ2-7 and V is TRBV20-1; TRBD2 matches at 14 bases. The V gene end was trimmed by 1 base and the J gene end by 3 bases; junction bases not matched to a gene: 8. The CDR3 consists of 17 residues. Germline CDR1 and CDR2: DFQATT and SNEGSKA (reference sequence). In DNA form, the CDR3 reads TGCAGTGCTAGAGCCGGGACTAGCGGGAGATTCATCTACGAGCAGTACTTC. Amino acid sequence: CSARAGTSGRFIYEQYF.

V and J are TRBV5-1 and TRBJ1-2; 8 nucleotides line up with TRBD1. The CDR3 is 16 residues long. V shed 4 bases, J shed 6 bases, and the junction held 14 bases outside the gene matches. CDR1 is SGHRS and CDR2 is YFSETQ in the germline V gene. The CDR3 sequence is CASSARTGKLQHGYTF. The CDR3 DNA is TGCGCCAGCAGCGCCCGGACAGGGAAGCTACAGCATGGCTACACCTTC. Together with reference TRBV5-1 and TRBJ1-2, the CDR3 gives the full variable domain: KAGVTQTPRYLIKTRGQQVTLSCSPISGHRSVSWYQQTPGQGLQFLFEYFSETQRNKGNFPGRFSGRQFSNSRSEMNVSTLELGDSALYLCASSARTGKLQHGYTFGSGTRLTVV.

The chain recombines TRBV20-1 with TRBJ2-1, with 9 bases matching TRBD1. The CDR3 spans 15 residues. The V gene's germline CDR1 is DFQATT and CDR2 SNEGSKA (reference sequence). V shed 2 bases, J shed 6 bases, and the junction held 8 bases outside the gene matches. For the CDR3, the DNA is TGCAGTGCTAGATTCGACAGGGGGGTGGGCAATGAGCAGTTCTTC. Its translation: CSARFDRGVGNEQFF.

This clonotype was observed a handful of times. The V gene is TRBV15, the J gene TRBJ2-4; 9 bases fit TRBD1. The V gene's germline CDR1 is LNHNV and CDR2 YYDKDF (reference sequence). V dropped 5 bases and J dropped 0; count of bases not matched to a gene: 8. The CDR3 totals 17 residues. The CDR3 DNA is TGTGCCACCAGCGCCGGGACAGGGATACTAGCCAAAAACATTCAGTACTTC. Translated, it gives CATSAGTGILAKNIQYF.

The gene calls are TRBV5-6 and TRBJ2-5; tentatively, D is TRBD2 (7 bases). The V end was cut by 4 bases, the J end by 5 bases, with 18 bases between. Germline values: CDR1 SGHDT, CDR2 YYEEEE. This CDR3 has 15 amino acids. DNA of the CDR3: TGTGCCAGCAGCGGCGGAGGGGGGGCATGGGAGACCCAGTACTTC. Its translation: CASSGGGGAWETQYF.

The chain couples TRBV4-2 to TRBJ2-5; 7 nucleotides line up with TRBD1. CDR1 is LGHNA and CDR2 is YNFKEQ in the germline V gene. There are 13 residues in the CDR3. V dropped 5 bases and J dropped 3; count of bases not matched to a gene: 3. The CDR3 region is CASSKGQEETQYF. CDR3 bases: TGTGCCAGCAGCAAAGGACAGGAAGAGACCCAGTACTTC.

CDR3 amino acids: CASSDERQGNDEQFF. The CDR3 bases are TGTGCCAGCAGCGACGAACGGCAGGGGAACGATGAGCAGTTCTTC. The chain recombines TRBV9 with TRBJ2-1; D is perhaps TRBD1 (6 bases). The germline V and J ends were trimmed by 3 bases and 8 bases, with 18 bases remaining between them. The V gene's germline CDR1 is SGDLS and CDR2 YYNGEE. The CDR3 has 15 amino acids.

In this sample, this clonotype turned up a few times. This chain connects TRBV20-1 to TRBJ2-1; possibly TRBD2 for D (6 bases). The CDR3 spans 14 residues. V was trimmed by 3 bases and J by 2 bases, leaving 11 bases between them. The V gene's germline CDR1 is DFQATT and CDR2 SNEGSKA (reference sequence). In DNA form, the CDR3 reads TGCAGTGCTAGTGGGGGGAGAACCTACAATGAGCAGTTCTTC. This gives the protein CSASGGRTYNEQFF.

This clonotype was seen a handful of times. V and J are TRBV20-1 and TRBJ1-4, with TRBD1 matching over 8 bases. J was trimmed by 7 bases and V by 1 base; bases with no gene match: 11. Per germline, CDR1 DFQATT and CDR2 SNEGSKA (reference sequence). The CDR3 has 16 amino acids. This CDR3 is CSARAPATGDGEKLFF. The CDR3 nucleotides are TGCAGTGCTAGAGCCCCTGCGACAGGGGACGGTGAAAAACTGTTTTTT.

This clonotype has only a few counts. The chain joins TRBV7-9 to TRBJ2-3; 10 bases align to TRBD2. This CDR3 spans 16 amino acids. Germline values: CDR1 SEHNR, CDR2 FQNEAQ (reference sequence). With 4 bases clipped from V and 3 bases from J, the junction kept 7 bases outside the gene matches. The CDR3: CASSYSLAGMTDTQYF. The CDR3 region has the DNA TGTGCCAGCAGCTATTCACTAGCGGGAATGACAGATACGCAGTATTTT.

V and J are TRBV27 and TRBJ1-5; D ambiguous. The germline CDR1 and CDR2 sequences are MNHEY and SMNVEV (reference sequence). The CDR3 is 14 residues long. The ends were cut back, 7 bases at V and 5 bases at J, with 15 bases in the middle. CDR3 protein: CASTPKGWDQPQHF. CDR3 in DNA: TGTGCCAGCACCCCCAAAGGGTGGGATCAGCCCCAGCATTTT.

V is TRBV7-9 and J is TRBJ1-1; no definite D call. V shed 5 bases and J shed 1 base, with 14 bases lying between them. Germline V gene data show CDR1 as SEHNR and CDR2 as FQNEAQ (reference sequence). The CDR3 spans 15 residues. CDR3 coding DNA: TGTGCCAGCAGCCCCAAGGACGTAAAGAACACTGAAGCTTTCTTT. As protein: CASSPKDVKNTEAFF.

The V gene is TRBV20-1, the J gene TRBJ2-7, with D maybe TRBD2 (6 bases). The CDR3 runs 15 residues. The germline V and J ends were trimmed by 3 bases and 0 bases, with 15 bases remaining between them. Germline CDR1 DFQATT, CDR2 SNEGSKA (reference sequence). The CDR3 nucleotides read TGCAGTGCTAGTCCTTTAGCGGATAGCTCCTACGAGCAGTACTTC. This translates into CSASPLADSSYEQYF.

This clonotype has a handful of counts. At one of its ends the junction is not consistent with the germline gene, which may arise from a read error. The chain joins TRBV11-2 to TRBJ2-3; D may match TRBD1 or TRBD2 (6 bases each). Germline CDR1 and CDR2: SGHAT and FQNNGV. This CDR3 is 15 amino acids long. The CDR3: CASSSWTPGGKFGDF. The CDR3, as DNA: TGTGCCAGCAGCTCCTGGACTCCCGGGGGCAAGTTCGGGGATTTT.

The chain links TRBV3-1 to TRBJ2-3, with 7 bases matching TRBD2. After removal of 4 bases from V and 2 bases from J, the junction contained 9 bases not matched to a gene. Germline CDR1 LGHDT, CDR2 YNNKEL (reference sequence). This CDR3 comprises 16 residues. The CDR3 region has the DNA TGTGCCAGCAGCCCCTGGGGGGGTCGGGCCACAGATACGCAGTATTTT. Its translation is CASSPWGGRATDTQYF.

This clonotype was detected many times. The chain couples TRBV7-2 to TRBJ2-5; D may be TRBD1 or TRBD2 (5 bases each). This CDR3 region has 15 residues. The germline gives CDR1 SGHTA, CDR2 FQGNSA. Trimming shortened V by 2 bases and J by 5 bases, and 15 bases separated the two germline ends. The CDR3, as DNA: TGTGCCAGCAGCTTACGACTCGGGACGCAGGAGACCCAGTACTTC. Residues: CASSLRLGTQETQYF. The full variable domain, in which reference TRBV7-2 and TRBJ2-5 provide the parts outside the CDR3, is GAGVSQSPSNKVTEKGKDVELRCDPISGHTALYWYRQSLGQGLEFLIYFQGNSAPDKSGLPSDRFSAERTGGSVSTLTIQRTQQEDSAVYLCASSLRLGTQETQYFGPGTRLLVL.

The sample holds many counts of this clonotype. This rearrangement joins TRBV21-1 to TRBJ2-7. TRBV21-1 is deemed a pseudogene. This CDR3 has 12 amino acids. The CDR3 DNA reads as TGTGCCAGCCGCGGCAGTCATTACGAGCAGTACTTC. Amino acid sequence: CASRGSHYEQYF.